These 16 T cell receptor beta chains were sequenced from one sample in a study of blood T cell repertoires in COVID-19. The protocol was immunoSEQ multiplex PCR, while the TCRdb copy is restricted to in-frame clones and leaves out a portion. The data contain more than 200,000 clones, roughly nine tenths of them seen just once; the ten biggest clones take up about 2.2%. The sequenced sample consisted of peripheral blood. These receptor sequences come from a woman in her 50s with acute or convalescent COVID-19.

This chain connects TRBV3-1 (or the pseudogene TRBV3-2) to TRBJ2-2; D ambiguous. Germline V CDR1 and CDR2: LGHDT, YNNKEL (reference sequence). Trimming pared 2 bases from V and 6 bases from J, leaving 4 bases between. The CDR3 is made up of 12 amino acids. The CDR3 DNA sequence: TGTGCCAGCAGCCAATTCGCCGGGGAGCTGTTTTTT. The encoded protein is CASSQFAGELFF.

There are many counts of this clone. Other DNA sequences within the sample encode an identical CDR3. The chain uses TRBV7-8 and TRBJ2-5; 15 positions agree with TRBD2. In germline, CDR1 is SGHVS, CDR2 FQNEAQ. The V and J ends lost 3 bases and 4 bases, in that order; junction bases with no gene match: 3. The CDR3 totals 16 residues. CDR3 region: CASSFGGLAGGETQYF. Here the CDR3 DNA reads TGTGCCAGCAGCTTCGGGGGACTAGCGGGGGGAGAGACCCAGTACTTC.

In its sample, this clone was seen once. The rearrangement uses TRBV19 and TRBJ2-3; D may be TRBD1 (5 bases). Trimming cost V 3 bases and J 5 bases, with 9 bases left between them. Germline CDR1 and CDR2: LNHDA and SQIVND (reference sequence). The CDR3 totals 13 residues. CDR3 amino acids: CASSIDRLDTQYF. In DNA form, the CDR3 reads TGTGCCAGTAGTATCGACAGACTAGATACGCAGTATTTT.

CDR3 sequence: CASSPAERGWADTQYF. The CDR3 DNA sequence: TGTGCCAGCAGCCCTGCGGAGCGGGGGTGGGCAGATACGCAGTATTTT. The chain is built from TRBV5-8 and TRBJ2-3; 8 positions match TRBD2. The V and J ends lost 4 bases and 4 bases, in that order; junction bases with no gene match: 11. CDR1 SGHTS and CDR2 YDEGEE come from the germline V gene. The CDR3 totals 16 residues. The entire variable domain, with the rest obtained from reference TRBV5-8 and TRBJ2-3, is as follows: EAGVTQSPTHLIKTRGQQATLRCSPISGHTSVYWYQQALGLGLQFLLWYDEGEERNRGNFPPRFSGRQFPNYSSELNVNALELEDSALYLCASSPAERGWADTQYFGPGTRLTVL.

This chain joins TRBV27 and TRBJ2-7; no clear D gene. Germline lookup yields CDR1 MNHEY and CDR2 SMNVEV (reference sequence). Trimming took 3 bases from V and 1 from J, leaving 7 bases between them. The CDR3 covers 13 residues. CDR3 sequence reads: CASSLTPSYEQYF. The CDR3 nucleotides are TGTGCCAGCAGTTTGACACCTTCCTACGAGCAGTACTTC.

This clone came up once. The CDR3 nucleotides are TGTGCCATCACCCCCGGACAGAGCACAGATACGCAGTATTTT. This sequence encodes CAITPGQSTDTQYF. V usage is TRBV10-3 and J usage is TRBJ2-3; D is perhaps TRBD1 (6 bases). Germline V gene lookup returns CDR1 ENHRY and CDR2 SYGVKD. Trimming pared 7 bases from V and 0 bases from J, leaving 11 bases between. The CDR3 consists of 14 residues.

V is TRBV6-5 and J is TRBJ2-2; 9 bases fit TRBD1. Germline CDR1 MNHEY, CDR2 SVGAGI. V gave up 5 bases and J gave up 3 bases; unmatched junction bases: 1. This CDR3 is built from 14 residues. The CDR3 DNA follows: TGTGCCAGCAGTCGGACAGGGGACACCGGGGAGCTGTTTTTT. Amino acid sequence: CASSRTGDTGELFF.

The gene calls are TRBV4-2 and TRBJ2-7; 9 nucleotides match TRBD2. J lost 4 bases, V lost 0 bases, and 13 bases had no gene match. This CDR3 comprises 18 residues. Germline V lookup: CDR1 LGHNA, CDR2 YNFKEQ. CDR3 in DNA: TGTGCCAGCAGCCAAGATCCGGAGGGTGCGGGGGGGCCATACGAGCAGTACTTC. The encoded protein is CASSQDPEGAGGPYEQYF.

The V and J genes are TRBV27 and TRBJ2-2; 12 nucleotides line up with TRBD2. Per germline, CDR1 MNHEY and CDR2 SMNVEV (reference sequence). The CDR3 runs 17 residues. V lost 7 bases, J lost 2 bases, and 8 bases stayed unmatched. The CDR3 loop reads CASTQLAGGGNTGELFF. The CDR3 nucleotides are TGTGCCAGCACACAACTAGCGGGAGGAGGTAACACCGGGGAGCTGTTTTTT.

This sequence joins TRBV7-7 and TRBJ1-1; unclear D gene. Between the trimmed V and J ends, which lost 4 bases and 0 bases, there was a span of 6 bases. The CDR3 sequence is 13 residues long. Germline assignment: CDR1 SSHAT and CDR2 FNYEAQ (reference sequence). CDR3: CASSSTVNTEAFF. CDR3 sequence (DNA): TGTGCCAGCAGCTCTACAGTGAACACTGAAGCTTTCTTT.

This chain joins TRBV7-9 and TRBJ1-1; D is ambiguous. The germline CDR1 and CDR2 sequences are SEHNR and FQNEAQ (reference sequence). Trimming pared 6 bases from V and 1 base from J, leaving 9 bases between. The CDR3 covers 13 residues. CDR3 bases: TGTGCCAGCAGTGGGTCAGGGAACACTGAAGCTTTCTTT. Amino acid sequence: CASSGSGNTEAFF.

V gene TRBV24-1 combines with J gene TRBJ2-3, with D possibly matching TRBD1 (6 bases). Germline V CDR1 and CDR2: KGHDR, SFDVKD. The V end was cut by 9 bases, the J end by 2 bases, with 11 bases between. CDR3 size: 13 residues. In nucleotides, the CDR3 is TGTGCCACCCTTGACAGGTCCACAGATACGCAGTATTTT. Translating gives CATLDRSTDTQYF.

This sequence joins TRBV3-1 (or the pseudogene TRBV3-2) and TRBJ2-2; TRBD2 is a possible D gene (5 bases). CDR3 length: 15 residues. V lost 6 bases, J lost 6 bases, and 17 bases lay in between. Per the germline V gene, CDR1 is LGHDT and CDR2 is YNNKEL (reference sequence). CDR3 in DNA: TGTGCCAGCAGTTCGGACTGGTATCAGTCCGGGGAGCTGTTTTTT. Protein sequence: CASSSDWYQSGELFF.

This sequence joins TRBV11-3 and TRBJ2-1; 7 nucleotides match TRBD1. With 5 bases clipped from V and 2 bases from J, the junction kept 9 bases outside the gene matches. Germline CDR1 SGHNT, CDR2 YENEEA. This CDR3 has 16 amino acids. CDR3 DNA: TGTGCCAGCAGCACCCCGGGACAGCTAACCTACAATGAGCAGTTCTTC. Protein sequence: CASSTPGQLTYNEQFF.

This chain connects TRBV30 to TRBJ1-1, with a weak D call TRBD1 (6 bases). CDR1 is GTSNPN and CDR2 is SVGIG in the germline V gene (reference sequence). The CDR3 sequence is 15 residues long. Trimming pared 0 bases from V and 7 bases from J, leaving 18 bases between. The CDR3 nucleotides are TGTGCCTGGAGTGTCACCGACCCCGGGACACATGAAGCTTTCTTT. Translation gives CAWSVTDPGTHEAFF.

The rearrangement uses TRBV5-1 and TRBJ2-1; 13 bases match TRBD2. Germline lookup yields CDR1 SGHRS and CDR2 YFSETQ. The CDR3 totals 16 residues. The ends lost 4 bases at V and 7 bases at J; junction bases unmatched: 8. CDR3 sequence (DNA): TGCGCCAGCAGCCGCCAACTAGCGGGGGGGCTAAATGAGCAGTTCTTC. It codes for CASSRQLAGGLNEQFF.